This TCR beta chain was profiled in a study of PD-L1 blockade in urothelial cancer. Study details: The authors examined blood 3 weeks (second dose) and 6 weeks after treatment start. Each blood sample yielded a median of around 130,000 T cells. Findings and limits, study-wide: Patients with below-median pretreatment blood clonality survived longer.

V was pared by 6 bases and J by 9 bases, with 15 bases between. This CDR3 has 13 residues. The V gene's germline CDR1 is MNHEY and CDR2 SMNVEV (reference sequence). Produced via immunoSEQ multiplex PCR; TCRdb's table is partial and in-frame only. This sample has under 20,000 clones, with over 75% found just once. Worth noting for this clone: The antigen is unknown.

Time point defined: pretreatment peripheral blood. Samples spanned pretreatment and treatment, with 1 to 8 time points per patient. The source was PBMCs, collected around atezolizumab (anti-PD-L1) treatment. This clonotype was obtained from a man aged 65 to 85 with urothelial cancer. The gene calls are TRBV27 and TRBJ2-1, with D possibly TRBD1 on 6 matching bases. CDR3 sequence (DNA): TGTGCCAGCAGAGACACAGGGCCGGGTGAGCAGTTCTTC. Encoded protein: CASRDTGPGEQFF.